The source of this T cell receptor beta chain is a study of long-term antiretroviral therapy in people with HIV. This CDR3 region has 13 residues. Deletions cut 3 bases from V and 8 bases from J, with 10 bases between. Germline assignment: CDR1 SGHTA and CDR2 FQGNSA. Running of the v3.0 immunoSEQ assay took place at survey level. Sequencing used immunoSEQ multiplex PCR; TCRdb keeps in-frame clones, though not all of them. The sample consists of 15,000 or so clones, 88% of them appearing once. The receptor's source is a man aged 35-49 years with HIV. The chain employs TRBV7-2 and TRBJ1-4; D is uncertain. Sequenced here: unsorted PBMCs, sampled 6.2 years after starting antiretroviral therapy. CDR3 DNA: TGTGCCAGCAGCTTTTTCACGGGAGAAAAACTGTTTTTT. Protein product: CASSFFTGEKLFF.